The text below deals with one TCR beta chain. With 8 bases removed from V and 2 bases from J, the gap between germline ends came to 17 bases. This CDR3 is 15 amino acids long. Germline CDR1 is MNHNS and CDR2 is SASEGT. This sample stems from a study of OX40 agonist ivuxolimab in advanced cancers. For the study at large: Melanoma, hepatocellular carcinoma, head and neck or renal cell cancer occurred in dose-escalation patients.

The repertoire was sequenced with immunoSEQ multiplex PCR; TCRdb's copy has only in-frame clones and lacks some. Here the sample spans under 95,000 clones, 93% being singletons. The TCR was taken from an adult with an advanced solid tumor such as melanoma, head and neck, liver or kidney cancer. The rearrangement uses TRBV6-1 and TRBJ2-3; D remains ambiguous. Here the sequenced sample was CD4+ or CD8+ T cells sorted from blood, taken in a trial of the OX40 agonist ivuxolimab. The CDR3, as DNA: TGTGCCAGCTGGTTTGTGGTCTCCAACACAGATACGCAGTATTTT. It translates to CASWFVVSNTDTQYF.